The clone carrying this T cell receptor beta chain was seen more than once but under ten times. Its matching antigen is unknown. Germline lookup yields CDR1 MGHRA and CDR2 YSYEKL. This CDR3 is 15 amino acids long. V lost 0 bases, J lost 0 bases, and 9 bases lay in between. Using its own MiXCR run on the 5' RACE reads, TCRdb lists one record per CDR3 protein. The data show around 1.7 million distinct CDR3 sequences, about 32% seen once. This entry belongs to a study of identical twins. Study conclusions and caveats: Analyses of zero insertions could be partly confounded by invariant MAIT and iNKT cells. The study based its conclusions on cross-sectional statistical analysis and did not follow the same donors.

The chain links TRBV4-1 to TRBJ2-7, with D hard to call. The receptor's source is a newborn girl in good health. Material for sequencing was cord blood. CDR3 protein: CASSQDIGSSYEQYF. In DNA form, the CDR3 reads TGCGCCAGCAGCCAAGATATCGGAAGCTCCTACGAGCAGTACTTC.